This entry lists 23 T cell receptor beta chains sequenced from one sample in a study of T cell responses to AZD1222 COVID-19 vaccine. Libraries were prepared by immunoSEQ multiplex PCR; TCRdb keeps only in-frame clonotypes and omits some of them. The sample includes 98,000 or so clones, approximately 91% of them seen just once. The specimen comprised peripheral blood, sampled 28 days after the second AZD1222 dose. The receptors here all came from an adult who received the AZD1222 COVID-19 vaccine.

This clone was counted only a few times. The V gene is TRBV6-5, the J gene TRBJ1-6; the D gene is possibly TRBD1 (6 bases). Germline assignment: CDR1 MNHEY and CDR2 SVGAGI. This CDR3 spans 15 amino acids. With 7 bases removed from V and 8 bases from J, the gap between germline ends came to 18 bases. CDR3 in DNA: TGTGCCAGCACTCCCGGGGGCAGGTTATATTCACCCCTCCACTTT. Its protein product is CASTPGGRLYSPLHF.

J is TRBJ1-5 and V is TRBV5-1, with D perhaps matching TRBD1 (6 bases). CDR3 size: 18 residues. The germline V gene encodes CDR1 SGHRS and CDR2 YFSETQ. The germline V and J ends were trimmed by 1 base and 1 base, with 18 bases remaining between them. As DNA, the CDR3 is TGCGCCAGCAGCTTGAGGACAGACTACCGGGCGAGCAATCAGCCCCAGCATTTT. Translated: CASSLRTDYRASNQPQHF.

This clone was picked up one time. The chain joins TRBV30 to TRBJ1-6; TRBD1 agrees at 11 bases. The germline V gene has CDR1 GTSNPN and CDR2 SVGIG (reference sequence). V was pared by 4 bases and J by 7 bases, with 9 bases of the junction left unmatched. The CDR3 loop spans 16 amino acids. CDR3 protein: CAWTDIGQGANSPLHF. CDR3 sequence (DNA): TGTGCCTGGACCGATATCGGACAGGGGGCGAATTCACCCCTCCACTTT.

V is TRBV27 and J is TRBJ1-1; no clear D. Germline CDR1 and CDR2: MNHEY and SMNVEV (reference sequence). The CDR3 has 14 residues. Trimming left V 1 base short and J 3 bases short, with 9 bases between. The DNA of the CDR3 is TGTGCCAGCAGTTTATATGTCGGACACACTGAAGCTTTCTTT. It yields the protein CASSLYVGHTEAFF.

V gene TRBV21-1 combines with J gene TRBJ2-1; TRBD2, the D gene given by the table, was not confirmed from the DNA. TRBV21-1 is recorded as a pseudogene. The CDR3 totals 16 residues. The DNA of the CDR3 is TGTGCCAGCAGCAAAGATCGCGGGAGGGCCCAAAATGAGCAGTTCTTC. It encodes CASSKDRGRAQNEQFF.

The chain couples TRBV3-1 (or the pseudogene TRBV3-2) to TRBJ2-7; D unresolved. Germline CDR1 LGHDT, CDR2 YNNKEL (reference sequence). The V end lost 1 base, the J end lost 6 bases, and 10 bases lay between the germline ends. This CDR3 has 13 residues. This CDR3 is CASSQVIGTEQYF. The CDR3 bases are TGTGCCAGCAGCCAAGTAATCGGAACCGAGCAGTACTTC.

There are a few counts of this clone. For the CDR3, the DNA is TGTGCCAGCAGCCAAGATCATGTGGGGATCGCTTATGGCTACACCTTC. Encoded protein: CASSQDHVGIAYGYTF. The chain carries TRBV14 and TRBJ1-2; D is undetermined. This CDR3 has 16 residues. The V end lost 0 bases, the J end lost 5 bases, and 16 bases lay between the germline ends. Germline V gene sequence: CDR1 SGHDN, CDR2 FVKESK. Full variable domain (rest looked up from reference TRBV14 and TRBJ1-2): EAGVTQFPSHSVIEKGQTVTLRCDPISGHDNLYWYRRVMGKEIKFLLHFVKESKQDESGMPNNRFLAERTGGTYSTLKVQPAELEDSGVYFCASSQDHVGIAYGYTFGSGTRLTVV.

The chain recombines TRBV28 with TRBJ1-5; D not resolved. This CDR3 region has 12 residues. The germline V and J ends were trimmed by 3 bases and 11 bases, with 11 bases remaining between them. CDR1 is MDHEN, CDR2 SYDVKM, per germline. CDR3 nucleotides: TGTGCCAGCAGTTTGTTACGGGGAGCCCAGCATTTT. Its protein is CASSLLRGAQHF.

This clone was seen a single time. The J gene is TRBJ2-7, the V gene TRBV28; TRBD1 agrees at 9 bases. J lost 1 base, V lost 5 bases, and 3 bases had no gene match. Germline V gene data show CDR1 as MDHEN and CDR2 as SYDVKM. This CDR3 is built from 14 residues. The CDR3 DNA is TGTGCCAGCAGTACGACAGGGGGATCCTACGAGCAGTACTTC. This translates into CASSTTGGSYEQYF.

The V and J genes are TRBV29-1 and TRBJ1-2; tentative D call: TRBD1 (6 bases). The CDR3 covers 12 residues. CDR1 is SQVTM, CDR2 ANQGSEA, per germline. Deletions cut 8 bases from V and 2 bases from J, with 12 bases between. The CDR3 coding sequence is TGCAGCCTGTGGACAGCAAACTATGGCTACACCTTC. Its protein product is CSLWTANYGYTF.

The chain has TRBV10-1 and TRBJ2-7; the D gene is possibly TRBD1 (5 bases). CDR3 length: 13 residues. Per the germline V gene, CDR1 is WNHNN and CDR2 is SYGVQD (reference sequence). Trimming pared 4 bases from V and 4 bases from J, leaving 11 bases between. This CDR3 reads CASSGGDRYEQYF. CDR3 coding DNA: TGCGCCAGCAGTGGGGGCGATCGATACGAGCAGTACTTC.

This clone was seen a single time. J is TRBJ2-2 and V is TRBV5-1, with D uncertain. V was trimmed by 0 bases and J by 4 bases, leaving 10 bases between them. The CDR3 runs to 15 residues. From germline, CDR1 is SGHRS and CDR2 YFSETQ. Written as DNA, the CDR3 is TGCGCCAGCAGCTTGGACACCCCGGGCACCGGGGAGCTGTTTTTT. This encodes CASSLDTPGTGELFF.

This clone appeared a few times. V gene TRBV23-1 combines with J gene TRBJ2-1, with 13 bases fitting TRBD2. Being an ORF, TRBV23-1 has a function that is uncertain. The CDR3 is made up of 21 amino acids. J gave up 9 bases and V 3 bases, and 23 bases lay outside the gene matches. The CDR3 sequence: CASSHIGETGETSGRATEQFF. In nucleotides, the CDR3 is TGCGCCAGCAGTCATATCGGAGAAACGGGAGAAACTAGCGGGAGGGCCACTGAGCAGTTCTTC.

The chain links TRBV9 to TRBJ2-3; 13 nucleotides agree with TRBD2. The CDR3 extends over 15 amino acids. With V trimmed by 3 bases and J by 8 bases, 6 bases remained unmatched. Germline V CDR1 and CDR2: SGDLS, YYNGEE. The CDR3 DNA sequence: TGTGCCAGCAGCGCCAGACTAGCGGGAGGCGCTACGCAGTATTTT. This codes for CASSARLAGGATQYF.

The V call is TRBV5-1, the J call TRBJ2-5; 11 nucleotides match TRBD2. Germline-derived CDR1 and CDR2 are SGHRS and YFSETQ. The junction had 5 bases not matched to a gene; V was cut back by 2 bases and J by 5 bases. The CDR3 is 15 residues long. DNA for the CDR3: TGCGCCAGCAGCTTTACTAGCGGGAGCGGGGAGACCCAGTACTTC. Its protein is CASSFTSGSGETQYF.

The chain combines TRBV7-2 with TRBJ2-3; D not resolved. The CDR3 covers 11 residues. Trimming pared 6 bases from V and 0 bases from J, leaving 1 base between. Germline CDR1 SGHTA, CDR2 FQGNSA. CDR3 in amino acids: CASRSTDTQYF. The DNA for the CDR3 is TGTGCCAGCAGAAGCACAGATACGCAGTATTTT. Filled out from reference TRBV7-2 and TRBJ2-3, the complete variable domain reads GAGVSQSPSNKVTEKGKDVELRCDPISGHTALYWYRQSLGQGLEFLIYFQGNSAPDKSGLPSDRFSAERTGGSVSTLTIQRTQQEDSAVYLCASRSTDTQYFGPGTRLTVL.

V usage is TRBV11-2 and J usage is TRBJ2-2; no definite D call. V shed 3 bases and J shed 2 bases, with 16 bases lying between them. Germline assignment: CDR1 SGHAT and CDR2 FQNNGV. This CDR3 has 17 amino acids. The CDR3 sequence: CASSFPQPFLNTGELFF. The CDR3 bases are TGTGCCAGCAGCTTTCCCCAACCATTCTTAAACACCGGGGAGCTGTTTTTT. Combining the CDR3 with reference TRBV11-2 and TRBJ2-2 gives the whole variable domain EAGVAQSPRYKIIEKRQSVAFWCNPISGHATLYWYQQILGQGPKLLIQFQNNGVVDDSQLPKDRFSAERLKGVDSTLKIQPAKLEDSAVYLCASSFPQPFLNTGELFFGEGSRLTVL.

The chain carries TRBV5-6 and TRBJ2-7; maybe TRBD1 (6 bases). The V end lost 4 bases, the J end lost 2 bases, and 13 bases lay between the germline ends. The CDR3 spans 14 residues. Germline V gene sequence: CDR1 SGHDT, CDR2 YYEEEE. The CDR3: CASSRRQGTYEQYF. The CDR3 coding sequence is TGTGCCAGCAGCCGCCGGCAGGGGACCTACGAGCAGTACTTC.

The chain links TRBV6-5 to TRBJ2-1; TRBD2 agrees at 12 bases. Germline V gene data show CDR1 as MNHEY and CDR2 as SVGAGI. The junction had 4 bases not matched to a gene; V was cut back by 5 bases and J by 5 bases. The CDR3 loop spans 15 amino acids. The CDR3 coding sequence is TGTGCCAGCAGTCCGACTAGCGGGAGCAACAATGAGCAGTTCTTC. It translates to CASSPTSGSNNEQFF.

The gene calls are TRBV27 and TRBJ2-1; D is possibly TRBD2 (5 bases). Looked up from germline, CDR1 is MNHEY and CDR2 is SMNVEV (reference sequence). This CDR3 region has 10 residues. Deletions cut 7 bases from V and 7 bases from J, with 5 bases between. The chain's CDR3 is CASTGNEQFF. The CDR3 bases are TGTGCCAGCACGGGGAATGAGCAGTTCTTC.

The CDR3 sequence is CASSIRDPYTREQYF. CDR3 DNA sequence: TGTGCCAGTAGTATCCGGGACCCGTACACCCGGGAGCAGTACTTC. This chain uses TRBV19 with TRBJ2-7; D tentatively fits TRBD1 or TRBD2 (5 bases each). The CDR3 is made up of 15 amino acids. CDR1 is LNHDA, CDR2 SQIVND, per germline (reference sequence). V lost 3 bases to trimming and J lost 7 bases, with 19 bases between them.

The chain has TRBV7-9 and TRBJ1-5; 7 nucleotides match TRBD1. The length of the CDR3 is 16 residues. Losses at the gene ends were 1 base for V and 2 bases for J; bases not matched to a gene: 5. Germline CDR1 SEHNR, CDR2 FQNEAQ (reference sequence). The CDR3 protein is CASSLDQGGGNQPQHF. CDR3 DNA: TGTGCCAGCAGCTTAGACCAGGGGGGTGGCAATCAGCCCCAGCATTTT.

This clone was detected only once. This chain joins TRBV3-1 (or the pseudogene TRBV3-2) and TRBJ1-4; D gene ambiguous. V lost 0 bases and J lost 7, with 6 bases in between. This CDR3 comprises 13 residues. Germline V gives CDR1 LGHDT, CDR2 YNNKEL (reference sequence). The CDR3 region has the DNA TGTGCCAGCAGCCAAGAGAATAGTGAAAAACTGTTTTTT. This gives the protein CASSQENSEKLFF.